This passage covers 11 T cell receptor beta chains from one sample sequenced in a study of shared clonotypes between healthy human individuals. The method was immunoSEQ multiplex PCR; TCRdb's version includes in-frame clones alone and lacks a portion of them. The sample includes approximately 590,000 clones, 95% of them seen just once. Cells designated naive CD8 were CD45RO-negative and were positively selected for CCR7, with terminally differentiated effector memory CD45RA+ cells excluded. Sequencing input: naive CD8+ T cells sorted from blood. All receptors come from a woman aged 25-40 years in good health.

The J gene is TRBJ2-7, the V gene TRBV28, with D uncertain. This CDR3 is built from 13 residues. V lost 7 bases to trimming and J lost 4 bases, with 14 bases between them. Germline V gives CDR1 MDHEN, CDR2 SYDVKM. The CDR3 is CASNTGQVYEQYF. In DNA form, the CDR3 reads TGTGCCAGCAACACCGGTCAGGTTTACGAGCAGTACTTC.

The rearrangement links TRBV9 to TRBJ2-1; 7 bases match TRBD2. This CDR3 spans 16 amino acids. Germline V gives CDR1 SGDLS, CDR2 YYNGEE. Trimming at V came to 1 base and at J to 0 bases, leaving 4 bases not matched to a gene. For the CDR3, the DNA is TGTGCCAGCAGCGTACTAGCGGAAAGCTCCTACAATGAGCAGTTCTTC. It translates to CASSVLAESSYNEQFF.

In DNA form, the CDR3 reads TGTGCCAGCAGCGACCCCGGGACACCGGGAGATACGCAGTATTTT. This sequence encodes CASSDPGTPGDTQYF. The chain employs TRBV9 and TRBJ2-3, with a possible D match to TRBD1 (6 bases). V lost 3 bases, J lost 5 bases, and 16 bases lay in between. CDR1 SGDLS and CDR2 YYNGEE come from the germline V gene. The CDR3 sequence is 15 residues long. Based on the CDR3 plus reference TRBV9 and TRBJ2-3, the full variable domain is DSGVTQTPKHLITATGQRVTLRCSPRSGDLSVYWYQQSLDQGLQFLIQYYNGEERAKGNILERFSAQQFPDLHSELNLSSLELGDSALYFCASSDPGTPGDTQYFGPGTRLTVL.

The CDR3 reads CASSLGVVADTQYF. The CDR3 nucleotides are TGTGCCAGCAGCTTGGGGGTAGTAGCAGATACGCAGTATTTT. The chain recombines TRBV5-6 with TRBJ2-3; no clear D. The germline gives CDR1 SGHDT, CDR2 YYEEEE. This CDR3 has 14 amino acids. V lost 0 bases and J lost 4, with 9 bases in between. Drawing the rest from reference TRBV5-6 and TRBJ2-3, the complete variable domain is DAGVTQSPTHLIKTRGQQVTLRCSPKSGHDTVSWYQQALGQGPQFIFQYYEEEERQRGNFPDRFSGHQFPNYSSELNVNALLLGDSALYLCASSLGVVADTQYFGPGTRLTVL.

This clone appeared a few times. This sample also contains other DNA sequences that code for the same CDR3. This chain links TRBV27 with TRBJ2-7; 9 bases are a match to TRBD1. V was pared by 7 bases and J by 4 bases, with 5 bases of the junction left unmatched. CDR1 and CDR2 from the germline V gene are MNHEY and SMNVEV (reference sequence). This CDR3 comprises 13 residues. CDR3 residues: CASKGGTGYEQYF. CDR3 coding DNA: TGTGCCAGCAAAGGGGGGACAGGGTACGAGCAGTACTTC.

J is TRBJ2-7 and V is TRBV6-6, with D tentatively TRBD1 (6 bases). V lost 11 bases, J lost 5 bases, and 13 bases lay in between. CDR1 is MNHNY and CDR2 is SVGAGI in the germline V gene (reference sequence). The CDR3 totals 11 residues. CDR3: CASQGLDEQYF. DNA for the CDR3: TGTGCCTCGCAGGGGTTGGACGAGCAGTACTTC.

This chain connects TRBV27 to TRBJ2-5, with 7 nucleotides matching TRBD2. The J segment lost 1 base and the V segment lost 2 bases, leaving 4 bases of the junction unmatched. This CDR3 spans 15 amino acids. Germline V gene lookup returns CDR1 MNHEY and CDR2 SMNVEV (reference sequence). CDR3 protein: CASSLMGGTQETQYF. The CDR3 DNA reads as TGTGCCAGCAGTTTAATGGGAGGGACCCAAGAGACCCAGTACTTC.

The chain uses TRBV7-9 and TRBJ2-1; D is perhaps TRBD2 (6 bases). V lost 5 bases and J 2 bases, leaving 16 bases between the germline ends. Germline V lookup: CDR1 SEHNR, CDR2 FQNEAQ (reference sequence). The CDR3 covers 16 residues. CDR3: CASSPQSGRTYNEQFF. The CDR3 nucleotides read TGTGCCAGCAGCCCACAAAGTGGGAGGACCTACAATGAGCAGTTCTTC.

This rearrangement joins TRBV28 to TRBJ2-3; maybe TRBD1 (6 bases). CDR3 length: 16 amino acids. V lost 6 bases, J lost 2 bases, and 18 bases lay in between. The V gene's germline CDR1 is MDHEN and CDR2 SYDVKM. The chain's CDR3 is CASSFLRDKYTDTQYF. For the CDR3, the DNA is TGTGCCAGCAGCTTCCTCCGGGACAAGTACACAGATACGCAGTATTTT. Based on the CDR3 plus reference TRBV28 and TRBJ2-3, the full variable domain is DVKVTQSSRYLVKRTGEKVFLECVQDMDHENMFWYRQDPGLGLRLIYFSYDVKMKEKGDIPEGYSVSREKKERFSLILESASTNQTSMYLCASSFLRDKYTDTQYFGPGTRLTVL.

The genes are TRBV11-2 and TRBJ2-5; D unclear. V was pared by 0 bases and J by 5 bases, with 7 bases between. Per germline, CDR1 SGHAT and CDR2 FQNNGV. The CDR3 runs 13 residues. CDR3 in DNA: TGTGCCAGCAGCTTAGACCCTACCGAGACCCAGTACTTC. It encodes CASSLDPTETQYF. Complete variable domain (other parts from reference TRBV11-2 and TRBJ2-5): EAGVAQSPRYKIIEKRQSVAFWCNPISGHATLYWYQQILGQGPKLLIQFQNNGVVDDSQLPKDRFSAERLKGVDSTLKIQPAKLEDSAVYLCASSLDPTETQYFGPGTRLLVL.

The chain employs TRBV28 and TRBJ2-1; D is undetermined. Between the trimmed V and J ends, which lost 2 bases and 9 bases, there was a span of 5 bases. This CDR3 is built from 11 residues. CDR1 and CDR2 from the germline V gene are MDHEN and SYDVKM. CDR3 DNA: TGTGCCAGCAGTTTAACCAGTGAGCAGTTCTTC. This encodes CASSLTSEQFF.